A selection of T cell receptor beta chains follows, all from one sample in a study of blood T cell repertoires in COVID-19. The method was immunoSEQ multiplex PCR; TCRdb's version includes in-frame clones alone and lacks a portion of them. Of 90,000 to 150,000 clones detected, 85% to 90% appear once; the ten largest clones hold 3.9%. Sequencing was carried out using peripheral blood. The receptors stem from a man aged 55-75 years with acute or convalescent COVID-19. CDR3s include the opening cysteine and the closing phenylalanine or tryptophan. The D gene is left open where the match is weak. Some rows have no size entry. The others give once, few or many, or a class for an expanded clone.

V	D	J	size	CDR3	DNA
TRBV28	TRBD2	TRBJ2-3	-	CASTRPRTSGRGTQYF	TGTGCCAGCACCCGGCCCCGGACTAGCGGGAGGGGTACGCAGTATTTT
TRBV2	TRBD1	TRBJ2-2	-	CASRGTGQGSTNTGELFF	TGTGCCAGCAGGGGTACCGGACAGGGGTCGACGAACACCGGGGAGCTGTTTTTT
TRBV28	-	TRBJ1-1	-	CASSLTWGMRDTEAFF	TGTGCCAGCAGTTTAACGTGGGGTATGAGGGACACTGAAGCTTTCTTT
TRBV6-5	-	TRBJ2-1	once	CASRRGYNEQFF	TGTGCCAGCAGGAGAGGCTACAATGAGCAGTTCTTC
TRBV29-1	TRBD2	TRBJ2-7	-	CSGRTSGYEQYF	TGCAGCGGCCGGACTAGCGGATACGAGCAGTACTTC
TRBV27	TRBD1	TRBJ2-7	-	CASSRQGYYYEQYF	TGTGCCAGCAGTCGACAGGGGTATTACTACGAGCAGTACTTC
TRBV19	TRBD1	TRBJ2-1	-	CASSITGGYNEQFF	TGTGCCAGTAGTATAACAGGGGGATACAATGAGCAGTTCTTC
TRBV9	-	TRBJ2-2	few	CASSSGTSHTGELFF	TGTGCCAGCAGCTCCGGGACTTCCCACACCGGGGAGCTGTTTTTT
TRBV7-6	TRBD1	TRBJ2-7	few	CASSPLTGDGEQYF	TGTGCCAGCAGCCCCCTTACAGGGGACGGCGAGCAGTACTTC
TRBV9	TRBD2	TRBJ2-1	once	CASSAPGGLAAYNEQFF	TGTGCCAGCAGCGCTCCGGGGGGACTAGCGGCCTACAATGAGCAGTTCTTC
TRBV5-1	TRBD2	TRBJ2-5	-	CASSLVAGLETQYF	TGCGCCAGCAGCTTGGTAGCGGGATTAGAGACCCAGTACTTC
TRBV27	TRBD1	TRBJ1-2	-	CASSLTGQGIYGYTF	TGTGCCAGCAGTTTAACGGGACAGGGAATCTATGGCTACACCTTC
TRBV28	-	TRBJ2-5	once	CASSLFAGAPRETQYF	TGTGCCAGCAGTCTCTTTGCGGGGGCCCCCAGAGAGACCCAGTACTTC
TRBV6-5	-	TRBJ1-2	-	CASILHQGMNYGYTF	TGTGCCAGCATCCTACACCAGGGGATGAACTATGGCTACACCTTC
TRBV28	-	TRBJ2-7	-	CASSLGRRGYEQYF	TGTGCCAGCAGTTTGGGACGGAGGGGCTACGAGCAGTACTTC
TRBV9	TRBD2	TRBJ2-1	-	CASTLGGSSYNEQFF	TGTGCCAGCACCTTGGGCGGGAGCTCCTACAATGAGCAGTTCTTC
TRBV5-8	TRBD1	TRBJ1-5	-	CASSSTGGNQPQHF	TGTGCCAGCAGCTCAACAGGGGGCAATCAGCCCCAGCATTTT
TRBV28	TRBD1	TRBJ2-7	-	CASSPSWGQVYEQYF	TGTGCCAGCAGTCCCTCGTGGGGACAGGTCTACGAGCAGTACTTC
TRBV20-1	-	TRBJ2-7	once	CSASSQNYEQYF	TGCAGTGCTAGTTCCCAGAACTACGAGCAGTACTTC
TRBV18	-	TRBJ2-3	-	CASRGADTQYF	TGTGCCAGCCGAGGTGCGGATACGCAGTATTTT
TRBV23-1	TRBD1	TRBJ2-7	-	CASSQRQGLLHEQYF	TGCGCCAGCAGTCAACGACAGGGCCTCCTACACGAGCAGTACTTC
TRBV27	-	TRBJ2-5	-	CATAESGMKTQYF	TGTGCCACCGCCGAGTCGGGGATGAAGACCCAGTACTTC
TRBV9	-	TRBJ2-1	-	CASSLSSYNEQFF	TGTGCCAGCAGCCTAAGCTCCTACAATGAGCAGTTCTTC
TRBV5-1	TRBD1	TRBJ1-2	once	CASSPGTGNYGYTF	TGCGCCAGCAGTCCCGGGACAGGAAACTATGGCTACACCTTC
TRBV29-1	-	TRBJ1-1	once	CSAGEGVGTEAFF	TGCAGCGCTGGGGAGGGGGTCGGAACTGAAGCTTTCTTT
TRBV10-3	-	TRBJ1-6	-	CAISGSGDSPLHF	TGTGCCATCAGCGGATCAGGGGACTCACCCCTCCACTTT
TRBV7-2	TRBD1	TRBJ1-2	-	CASSPRDSGYTF	TGTGCCAGCAGCCCCCGGGACAGTGGCTACACCTTC
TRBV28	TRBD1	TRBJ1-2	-	CASSLIQGRRVGVGYTF	TGTGCCAGCAGTTTAATACAGGGGAGGAGAGTCGGGGTGGGCTACACCTTC
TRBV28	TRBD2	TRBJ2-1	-	CASRRTSGIHNEQFF	TGTGCCAGCAGGAGGACTAGCGGTATCCACAATGAGCAGTTCTTC
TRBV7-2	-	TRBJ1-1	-	CASSLDWASSTEAFF	TGTGCCAGCAGCTTAGACTGGGCATCCAGCACTGAAGCTTTCTTT
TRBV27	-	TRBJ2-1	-	CASSFDWYNEQFF	TGTGCCAGCAGTTTCGACTGGTACAATGAGCAGTTCTTC
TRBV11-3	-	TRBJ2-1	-	CASSEGALNEQFF	TGTGCCAGCAGCGAAGGGGCTCTTAATGAGCAGTTCTTC
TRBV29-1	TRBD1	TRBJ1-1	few	CSVQRQGNTEAFF	TGCAGCGTTCAGAGACAGGGGAACACTGAAGCTTTCTTT
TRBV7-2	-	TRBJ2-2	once	CASSLAGLTGELFF	TGTGCCAGCAGCTTAGCGGGACTCACCGGGGAGCTGTTTTTT
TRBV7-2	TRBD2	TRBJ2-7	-	CASSLELAASYEQYF	TGTGCCAGCAGCTTAGAACTAGCGGCCTCCTACGAGCAGTACTTC
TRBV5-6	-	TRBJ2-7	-	CASSLRQGKWNF	TGTGCCAGCAGCTTGAGGCAGGGTAAATGGAACTTC
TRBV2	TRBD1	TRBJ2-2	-	CASNLDRVGTGELFF	TGTGCCAGTAACCTGGACAGGGTTGGCACCGGGGAGCTGTTTTTT
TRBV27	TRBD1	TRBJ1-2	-	CASSLDRGLAGYTF	TGTGCCAGCAGTCTAGATAGGGGGCTGGCGGGCTACACCTTC
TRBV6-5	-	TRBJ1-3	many	CASRSGAGNTIYF	TGTGCCAGCAGGTCAGGGGCTGGAAACACCATATATTTT
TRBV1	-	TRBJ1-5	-	CTSSHLQGLKRQPQHF	TGCACCAGCAGCCATCTTCAGGGGCTGAAGAGGCAGCCCCAGCATTTT
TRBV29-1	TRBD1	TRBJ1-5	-	CSVSDRDDQPQHF	TGCAGCGTTTCTGACAGGGACGATCAGCCCCAGCATTTT
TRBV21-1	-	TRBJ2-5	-	CASSTDSFQETQYF	TGTGCCAGCAGCACTGACTCTTTTCAAGAGACCCAGTACTTC
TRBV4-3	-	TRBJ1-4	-	CASSQDPPGATNEKLFF	TGCGCCAGCAGCCAAGATCCCCCGGGTGCAACTAATGAAAAACTGTTTTTT
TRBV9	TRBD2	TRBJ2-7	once	CASASGNEQYF	TGTGCCAGCGCGAGCGGGAACGAGCAGTACTTC
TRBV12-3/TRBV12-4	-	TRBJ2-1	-	CASSLRSLGEQFF	TGTGCCAGCAGTTTAAGAAGCCTCGGTGAGCAGTTCTTC
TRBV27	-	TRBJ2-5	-	CASSPGFFGQKETQYF	TGTGCCAGCAGTCCTGGGTTTTTCGGACAGAAAGAGACCCAGTACTTC
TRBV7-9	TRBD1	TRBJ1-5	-	CASSAGQANQPQHF	TGTGCCAGCAGCGCTGGACAGGCCAATCAGCCCCAGCATTTT
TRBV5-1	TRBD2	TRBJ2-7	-	CASRPLAGDLVPHEQYF	TGCGCCAGCAGGCCTCTAGCGGGAGATCTTGTACCCCACGAGCAGTACTTC
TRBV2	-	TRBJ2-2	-	CASSGTGSTGELFF	TGTGCCAGCAGCGGAACGGGGTCTACCGGGGAGCTGTTTTTT
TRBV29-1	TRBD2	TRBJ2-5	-	CSAIILAGGVTQYF	TGCAGCGCCATAATACTAGCGGGAGGGGTGACCCAGTACTTC
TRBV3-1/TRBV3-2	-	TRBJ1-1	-	CASSPSGYTEAFF	TGTGCCAGCAGCCCATCGGGGTACACTGAAGCTTTCTTT
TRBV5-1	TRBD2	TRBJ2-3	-	CASSLPGTSGRTDTQYF	TGCGCCAGCAGCTTACCCGGGACTAGCGGGCGCACAGATACGCAGTATTTT
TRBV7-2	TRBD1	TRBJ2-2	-	CASSRQGSTGELFF	TGTGCCAGCAGTAGACAGGGCTCGACCGGGGAGCTGTTTTTT
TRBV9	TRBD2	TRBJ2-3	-	CASSVATGDSGLAGPRDTQYF	TGTGCCAGCAGCGTAGCTACGGGCGACAGCGGACTAGCGGGACCGAGAGATACGCAGTATTTT
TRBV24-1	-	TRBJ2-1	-	CATSPIDRDNEQFF	TGTGCCACCAGTCCGATTGACCGGGACAATGAGCAGTTCTTC
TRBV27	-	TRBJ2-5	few	CASSFGQQETQYF	TGTGCCAGCAGTTTTGGACAGCAAGAGACCCAGTACTTC
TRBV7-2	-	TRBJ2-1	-	CASSPVVTGRNEQFF	TGTGCCAGCAGCCCCGTGGTGACGGGGAGGAATGAGCAGTTCTTC
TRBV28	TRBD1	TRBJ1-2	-	CASRATGTGTGGYTF	TGTGCCAGCAGGGCAACCGGGACAGGAACTGGTGGCTACACCTTC
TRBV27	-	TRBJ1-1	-	CASSSPGTEAFF	TGTGCCAGCAGTTCCCCGGGCACTGAAGCTTTCTTT